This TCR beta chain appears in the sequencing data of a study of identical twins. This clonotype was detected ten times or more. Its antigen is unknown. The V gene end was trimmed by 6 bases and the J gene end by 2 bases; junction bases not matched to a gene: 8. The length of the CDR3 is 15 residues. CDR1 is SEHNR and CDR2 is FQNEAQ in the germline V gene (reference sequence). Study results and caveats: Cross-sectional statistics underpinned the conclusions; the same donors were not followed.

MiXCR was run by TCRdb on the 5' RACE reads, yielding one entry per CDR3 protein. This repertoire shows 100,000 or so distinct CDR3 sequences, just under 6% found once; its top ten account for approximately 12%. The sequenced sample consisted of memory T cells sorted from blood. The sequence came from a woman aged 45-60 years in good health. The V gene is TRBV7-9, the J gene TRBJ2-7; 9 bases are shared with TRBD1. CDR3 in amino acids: CASSRGTGKTYEQYF. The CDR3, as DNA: TGTGCCAGCAGTAGAGGGACAGGGAAAACCTACGAGCAGTACTTC.